This T cell receptor (beta chain) was found in a study of shared clonotypes between healthy human individuals. General study findings and limits: The genetic and exposure-history diversity represented was limited by few donors.

Assay: immunoSEQ multiplex PCR; the TCRdb copy retains only in-frame clones and omits some. The data hold over a million clones, with about 98.5% observed a single time. On this clone: Its antigen is still unknown.

The CDR3 is made up of 16 amino acids. J lost 0 bases, V lost 7 bases, and 9 bases had no gene match. The germline CDR1 and CDR2 sequences are MNHEY and SMNVEV (reference sequence). The chain carries TRBV27 and TRBJ1-1; 9 nucleotides line up with TRBD1. Sequencing was performed on naive CD4+ T cells sorted from blood. Specified subset: CD45RA+ positively selected. This TCR came from a man aged 25-45 years in good health. The CDR3 DNA sequence: TGTGCCAGCAAAAAAAAAGGACAGGGGCTGAACACTGAAGCTTTCTTT. This sequence encodes CASKKKGQGLNTEAFF.